These 3 T cell receptor beta chains were sequenced from one sample in a study of long-term antiretroviral therapy in people with HIV. Version v3.0 of the immunoSEQ assay ran at survey level. Here immunoSEQ multiplex PCR was the method, and the copy in TCRdb shows in-frame clones only, minus some. Of tens of thousands of clones listed, approximately 83% are singletons. Material: unsorted PBMCs, obtained 1.2 years after starting antiretroviral therapy. These receptors all stem from a middle-aged man with HIV.

The chain has TRBV11-2 and TRBJ2-1; D is perhaps TRBD1 (5 bases). CDR1 and CDR2 (germline): SGHAT, FQNNGV. The V end was cut by 1 base, the J end by 6 bases, with 10 bases between. The CDR3 has 14 residues. The CDR3 protein is CASSLVSRGNEQFF. In DNA, the CDR3 is TGTGCCAGCAGCTTAGTATCTAGGGGCAATGAGCAGTTCTTC.

CDR3 residues: CASSPIRLDWNTEAFF. CDR3 sequence (DNA): TGTGCCAGTAGTCCCATCAGGCTGGATTGGAACACTGAAGCTTTCTTT. The chain joins TRBV19 to TRBJ1-1; D not resolved. This CDR3 contains 16 residues. Trimming stripped 5 bases from V and 1 base from J, with 17 bases between. CDR1 is LNHDA and CDR2 is SQIVND in the germline V gene (reference sequence).

V usage is TRBV13 and J usage is TRBJ2-3; 9 nucleotides line up with TRBD2. V shed 3 bases and J 9 bases; nucleotides not matched to a gene: 7. The CDR3 is 14 residues long. CDR1 is PRHDT, CDR2 FYEKMQ, per germline (reference sequence). CDR3 amino acids: CASSFTLAGDTQYF. CDR3 DNA: TGTGCCAGCAGCTTTACCTTAGCGGGGGACACGCAGTATTTT.